The 17 T cell receptor beta chains listed next were all sequenced from one sample in a study of low-dose radiotherapy and immunotherapy resistance in tumors. Gene-specific TRAV and TRBV primers were used for first-strand cDNA, covering alpha and beta chains. With a V-primer adapter and a constant-region primer, TCRs were amplified for 20 PCR cycles. TCRdb ran MiXCR on the reads and lists one entry per CDR3 protein. The table shows about 12,000 distinct CDR3 sequences, with 76% occurring only once. These receptors were collected from a human donor with advanced metastatic prostate, ovarian, gallbladder or colorectal cancer (not recorded which). This table probably holds off-target reads from a library built for another chain.

The gene calls are TRBV12-3 or TRBV12-4 and TRBJ1-3; TRBD1 is a possible D gene (5 bases). Trimming removed 6 bases from V and 0 bases from J, with 12 bases in between. This CDR3 is 15 amino acids long. In DNA form, the CDR3 reads TGTGCCAGCAGGCCCACAGGAAACTCTGGAAACACCATATATTTT. Translation: CASRPTGNSGNTIYF.

This clonotype was counted once. Its ends do not fully match the called genes, so a read error is possible. The V and J genes are TRBV6-8 and TRBJ1-1; possibly TRBD1 for D (6 bases). This CDR3 contains 14 residues. The V gene's germline CDR1 is MNHGY and CDR2 SAAAGT. The CDR3 bases are TGTGCCAGCACTTACTCGGGACAGAACACTGAAGCTTTCTTT. It encodes CASTYSGQNTEAFF.

The CDR3 DNA follows: TGTGCCAGCAGTTCACAGGGTTACGAGCAGTACTTC. Residues: CASSSQGYEQYF. This chain uses TRBV12-3 or TRBV12-4 with TRBJ2-7; TRBD1 might be the D (6 bases). V lost 4 bases and J 4 bases, leaving 8 bases between the germline ends. This CDR3 comprises 12 residues.

V gene TRBV6-5 combines with J gene TRBJ2-3; 14 bases align to TRBD2. Trimming took 0 bases from V and 1 from J; bases not matched to a gene: 0. The length of the CDR3 is 17 residues. Per the germline V gene, CDR1 is MNHEY and CDR2 is SVGAGI. In nucleotides, the CDR3 is TGTGCCAGCAGTTACTCGGGACTAGCGGGAGGCACAGATACGCAGTATTTT. Protein product: CASSYSGLAGGTDTQYF.

This chain joins TRBV5-5 and TRBJ1-4; tentative D call: TRBD1 (6 bases). V gave up 4 bases and J gave up 5 bases, with 12 bases separating them. Germline CDR1 reads SGHKS; CDR2 reads YYEKEE (reference sequence). The CDR3 length is 14 residues. Here the CDR3 reads CASSGGAVNEKLFF. The CDR3, as DNA: TGTGCCAGCAGCGGGGGGGCCGTAAATGAAAAACTGTTTTTT.

J is TRBJ2-1 and V is TRBV9, with 7 nucleotides matching TRBD1. CDR1 is SGDLS and CDR2 is YYNGEE in the germline V gene. After removal of 3 bases from V and 7 bases from J, the junction contained 10 bases not matched to a gene. CDR3 size: 15 residues. CDR3 nucleotide sequence: TGTGCCAGCAGCGGGGGGCAGGGGGTCAGGAATGAGCAGTTCTTC. Its protein is CASSGGQGVRNEQFF.

The chain is built from TRBV6-4 and TRBJ2-1; 11 positions match TRBD2. Germline V gene sequence: CDR1 MRHNA, CDR2 SNTAGT. The V segment lost 6 bases and the J segment 7 bases; nucleotides outside the gene matches: 5. The CDR3 spans 14 residues. The CDR3 region is CASRRLAGTNEQFF. CDR3 DNA sequence: TGTGCCAGCAGAAGACTAGCGGGAACGAATGAGCAGTTCTTC.

The genes are TRBV20-1 and TRBJ2-7, with D perhaps being TRBD1 or TRBD2 (5 bases each). This CDR3 region has 14 residues. CDR1 DFQATT and CDR2 SNEGSKA come from the germline V gene (reference sequence). V lost 3 bases to trimming and J lost 2 bases, with 14 bases between them. The CDR3 sequence: CSARGAGSTYEQYF. CDR3 in DNA: TGCAGTGCTAGGGGAGCAGGGAGTACCTACGAGCAGTACTTC.

This chain connects TRBV12-3 or TRBV12-4 to TRBJ2-7; 14 positions agree with TRBD2. The CDR3 totals 17 residues. Unmatched junction bases numbered 7, after V lost 3 bases and J lost 3 bases. CDR3 in DNA: TGTGCCAGCAGTTTTGAGGGGACTAGCGGGAGTATCTACGAGCAGTACTTC. Its protein product is CASSFEGTSGSIYEQYF.

As DNA, the CDR3 is TGTGCCAGCAGACCCGTATTAAAAGATACGCAGTATTTT. Residues: CASRPVLKDTQYF. This rearrangement joins TRBV6-8 to TRBJ2-3; no definite D call. The V end was cut by 6 bases, the J end by 5 bases, with 12 bases between. In germline, CDR1 is MNHGY, CDR2 SAAAGT. This CDR3 is built from 13 residues.

Details on this clonotype: Relative to the germline gene, one junction end is altered; a read error may explain this. This chain connects TRBV5-3 to TRBJ2-7, with D possibly TRBD1 on 5 matching bases. TRBV5-3 is noted as an ORF with a role that remains uncertain. The CDR3 loop spans 17 amino acids. The CDR3 spells CASSLGGRATSSYEQYF. The CDR3 DNA reads as TGTGCCAGCAGCTTGGGTGGCAGGGCGACAAGCTCCTACGAGCAGTACTTC.

The rearrangement joins TRBV29-1 to TRBJ2-1; the D is unclear. Trimming shortened V by 4 bases and J by 4 bases, and 17 bases separated the two germline ends. Germline-derived CDR1 and CDR2 are SQVTM and ANQGSEA. CDR3 size: 15 residues. Written as DNA, the CDR3 is TGCAGCGTTGTTGACGCGACGGGCCCTTACAATGAGCAGTTCTTC. Its protein is CSVVDATGPYNEQFF.

The chain recombines TRBV9 with TRBJ2-7; 8 bases agree with TRBD2. V shed 2 bases, J shed 5 bases, and the junction held 6 bases outside the gene matches. Germline V lookup: CDR1 SGDLS, CDR2 YYNGEE. This CDR3 spans 14 amino acids. CDR3 nucleotide sequence: TGTGCCAGCAGCGTCGCGGGGGGAGTCCACGAGCAGTACTTC. The encoded protein is CASSVAGGVHEQYF.

This clonotype was detected once. The V call is TRBV28, the J call TRBJ1-5, with a possible D match to TRBD1 (5 bases). The CDR3 spans 13 residues. Germline V gene sequence: CDR1 MDHEN, CDR2 SYDVKM. V shed 10 bases and J shed 4 bases, with 14 bases lying between them. Here the CDR3 reads CATSKGVNQPQHF. The DNA for the CDR3 is TGTGCCACCTCAAAAGGGGTGAATCAGCCCCAGCATTTT.

The genes are TRBV5-1 and TRBJ2-2, with 7 nucleotides matching TRBD2. Trimming removed 9 bases from V and 0 bases from J; junction bases left unmatched: 11. CDR3 length equals 16 residues. The V gene's germline CDR1 is SGHRS and CDR2 YFSETQ. CDR3 nucleotide sequence: TGCGCCACCACACAAGGGACTATAGCGAACACCGGGGAGCTGTTTTTT. This codes for CATTQGTIANTGELFF.

The V gene is TRBV29-1, the J gene TRBJ2-3; 8 bases agree with TRBD2. Trimming at V came to 6 bases and at J to 2 bases, leaving 1 base not matched to a gene. CDR3 length equals 12 residues. The germline gives CDR1 SQVTM, CDR2 ANQGSEA. The CDR3 spells CSVTSVTDTQYF. The CDR3 DNA reads TGCAGCGTGACTAGCGTCACAGATACGCAGTATTTT.

The gene calls are TRBV3-1 and TRBJ2-7; the D gene could be TRBD1 or TRBD2 (5 bases each). Per germline, CDR1 LGHDT and CDR2 YNNKEL (reference sequence). The CDR3 consists of 15 residues. V was trimmed by 4 bases and J by 3 bases, leaving 16 bases between them. The chain's CDR3 is CASSRGSMGNYEQYF. CDR3 DNA sequence: TGTGCCAGCAGCCGGGGGTCAATGGGCAACTACGAGCAGTACTTC.